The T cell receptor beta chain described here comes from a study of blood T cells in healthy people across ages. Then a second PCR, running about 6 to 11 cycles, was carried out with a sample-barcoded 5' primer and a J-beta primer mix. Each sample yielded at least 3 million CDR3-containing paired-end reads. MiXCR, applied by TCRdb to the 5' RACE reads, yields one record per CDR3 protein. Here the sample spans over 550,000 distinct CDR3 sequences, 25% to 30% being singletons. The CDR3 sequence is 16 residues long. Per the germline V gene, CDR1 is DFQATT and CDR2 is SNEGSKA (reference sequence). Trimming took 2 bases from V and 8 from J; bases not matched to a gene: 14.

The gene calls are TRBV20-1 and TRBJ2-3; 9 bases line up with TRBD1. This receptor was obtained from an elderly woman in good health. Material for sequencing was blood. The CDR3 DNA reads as TGCAGTGCTAGAAACGCCGGGACAGGGAATAAAGCTACGCAGTATTTT. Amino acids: CSARNAGTGNKATQYF.